These 20 T cell receptor beta chains originate from one sample sequenced in a study of cytomegalovirus exposure and HLA in healthy donors. This PCR relied on a set of 60 Vbeta primers and 13 Jbeta primers. The method was immunoSEQ multiplex PCR; TCRdb's version includes in-frame clones alone and lacks a portion of them. The sample shows approximately 80,000 clones, and less than 1.5% sits with its ten largest clones. Sequences were obtained from PBMCs. The receptors were gathered from a woman in her twenties or thirties in good health and CMV-seronegative.

This chain joins TRBV4-1 and TRBJ1-2; TRBD1 matches 8 bases. Germline-derived CDR1 and CDR2 are MGHRA and YSYEKL. The V and J ends lost 0 bases and 4 bases, in that order; junction bases with no gene match: 7. The length of the CDR3 is 16 residues. The CDR3 bases are TGCGCCAGCAGCCAAGATAACGGGGGGACAGGCTATGGCTACACCTTC. It translates to CASSQDNGGTGYGYTF.

The chain joins TRBV5-4 to TRBJ2-1; D not resolved. Germline CDR1 reads SGHNT; CDR2 reads YYREEE (reference sequence). The V end was cut by 2 bases, the J end by 5 bases, with 2 bases between. The CDR3 consists of 11 residues. CDR3 protein: CASSFNNEQFF. Written as DNA, the CDR3 is TGTGCCAGCAGCTTCAACAATGAGCAGTTCTTC.

The chain's CDR3 is CASSPLRGDTEAFF. In nucleotides, the CDR3 is TGTGCCAGCTCACCATTAAGGGGCGACACTGAAGCTTTCTTT. The chain links TRBV18 to TRBJ1-1; tentative D call: TRBD1 (5 bases). Trimming removed 2 bases from V and 3 bases from J, with 10 bases in between. From germline, CDR1 is KGHSH and CDR2 LQKENI. CDR3 size: 14 residues.

Remarks on this clone: This CDR3 is also generated by other DNA sequences in the sample. The chain employs TRBV18 and TRBJ1-5, with D possibly TRBD1 on 5 matching bases. The germline gives CDR1 KGHSH, CDR2 LQKENI. Trimming pared 2 bases from V and 2 bases from J, leaving 7 bases between. The CDR3 covers 14 residues. The CDR3 DNA reads TGTGCCAGCTCACCAGGGGCCGGCAATCAGCCCCAGCATTTT. It yields the protein CASSPGAGNQPQHF. The whole variable domain, filled in from reference TRBV18 and TRBJ1-5, reads NAGVMQNPRHLVRRRGQEARLRCSPMKGHSHVYWYRQLPEEGLKFMVYLQKENIIDESGMPKERFSAEFPKEGPSILRIQQVVRGDSAAYFCASSPGAGNQPQHFGDGTRLSIL.

In the case of this clone: A junction boundary mismatches the germline segment, possibly from a read error. The chain couples TRBV30 to TRBJ2-1; D gene unclear. The CDR3 contains 13 residues. Germline assignment: CDR1 GTSNPN and CDR2 SVGIG (reference sequence). The CDR3 loop reads CAWTPSSDNEQFF. CDR3 nucleotides: TGTGCCTGGACCCCGAGCTCCGACAATGAGCAGTTCTTC. The entire variable domain, with the rest obtained from reference TRBV30 and TRBJ2-1, is as follows: SQTIHQWPATLVQPVGSPLSLECTVEGTSNPNLYWYRQAAGRGLQLLFYSVGIGQISSEVPQNLSASRPQDRQFILSSKKLLLSDSGFYLCAWTPSSDNEQFFGPGTRLTVL.

CDR3: CASSIRDSPTDTQYF. The CDR3 region has the DNA TGTGCCAGTAGTATCCGGGACAGTCCCACAGATACGCAGTATTTT. The genes are TRBV19 and TRBJ2-3, with TRBD1 matching over 7 bases. The J segment lost 2 bases and the V segment lost 3 bases, leaving 5 bases of the junction unmatched. The CDR3 totals 15 residues. CDR1 LNHDA and CDR2 SQIVND come from the germline V gene (reference sequence).

The chain uses TRBV6-5 and TRBJ2-2; 7 bases match TRBD1. V was clipped by 5 bases and J by 1 base; unmatched bases: 1. This CDR3 contains 14 residues. Germline V gives CDR1 MNHEY, CDR2 SVGAGI. CDR3 DNA sequence: TGTGCCAGCAGTCGGACAGGGAACACCGGGGAGCTGTTTTTT. Its translation: CASSRTGNTGELFF.

The rearrangement uses TRBV30 and TRBJ1-1; 7 bases map to TRBD1. V lost 3 bases to trimming and J lost 7 bases; unmatched junction nucleotides: 8. Germline V gives CDR1 GTSNPN, CDR2 SVGIG (reference sequence). The CDR3 extends over 13 amino acids. CDR3: CAWSRQGNFEAFF. Here the CDR3 DNA reads TGTGCCTGGAGCCGACAGGGAAACTTTGAAGCTTTCTTT.

This rearrangement joins TRBV13 to TRBJ2-7, with D tentatively TRBD2 (6 bases). Per germline, CDR1 PRHDT and CDR2 FYEKMQ (reference sequence). This CDR3 is 14 amino acids long. The V end lost 1 base, the J end lost 6 bases, and 13 bases lay between the germline ends. The CDR3 coding sequence is TGTGCCAGCAGCTTAGATCGGCGGGGTGGCGAGCAGTACTTC. The encoded protein is CASSLDRRGGEQYF.

The chain carries TRBV5-1 and TRBJ2-1; 9 bases match TRBD2. Trimming at V came to 0 bases and at J to 1 base, leaving 2 bases not matched to a gene. Germline-derived CDR1 and CDR2 are SGHRS and YFSETQ. The CDR3 sequence is 16 residues long. The CDR3, as DNA: TGCGCCAGCAGCTTGGTCCTAGCGGGGTCCTACAATGAGCAGTTCTTC. Translated: CASSLVLAGSYNEQFF.

The chain carries TRBV28 and TRBJ2-3; weak D call: TRBD1 (6 bases). Germline loops: CDR1 MDHEN, CDR2 SYDVKM. The CDR3 is made up of 13 amino acids. The ends were cut back, 10 bases at V and 0 bases at J, with 11 bases in the middle. This CDR3 reads CAIQGTSTDTQYF. DNA of the CDR3: TGTGCCATCCAGGGGACAAGCACAGATACGCAGTATTTT.

This chain connects TRBV27 to TRBJ2-7; D possibly corresponds to TRBD2 (5 bases). The CDR3 consists of 14 residues. Looked up from germline, CDR1 is MNHEY and CDR2 is SMNVEV (reference sequence). V lost 3 bases to trimming and J lost 4 bases, with 13 bases between them. The CDR3 region has the DNA TGTGCCAGCAGTTTTTCAGGACTGGGGTACGAGCAGTACTTC. It codes for CASSFSGLGYEQYF.

The chain uses TRBV2 and TRBJ2-1, with no clear D. The CDR3 sequence is 14 residues long. V lost 1 base and J 5 bases, leaving 9 bases between the germline ends. The germline V gene has CDR1 SNHLY and CDR2 FYNNEI. DNA for the CDR3: TGTGCCAGCAGTGAAGTGGGTACTAACAATGAGCAGTTCTTC. This gives the protein CASSEVGTNNEQFF.

The rearrangement uses TRBV5-1 and TRBJ2-7; D gene ambiguous. The length of the CDR3 is 16 residues. Germline CDR1 and CDR2: SGHRS and YFSETQ. Trimming left V 0 bases short and J 5 bases short, with 18 bases between. CDR3: CASSLGLAGQIHEQYF. CDR3 sequence (DNA): TGCGCCAGCAGCTTGGGTCTTGCTGGTCAGATCCACGAGCAGTACTTC.

CDR3 bases: TGCAGCGTTGCGGTCGGCCAAGAGACCCAGTACTTC. Amino acid sequence: CSVAVGQETQYF. The rearrangement joins TRBV29-1 to TRBJ2-5, with D hard to call. With 4 bases removed from V and 1 base from J, the gap between germline ends came to 7 bases. The CDR3 consists of 12 residues. Germline loops: CDR1 SQVTM, CDR2 ANQGSEA.

This chain connects TRBV7-9 to TRBJ2-3, with 10 bases matching TRBD2. The CDR3 is 15 residues long. J lost 3 bases, V lost 0 bases, and 0 bases had no gene match. Germline V gives CDR1 SEHNR, CDR2 FQNEAQ (reference sequence). The CDR3 DNA follows: TGTGCCAGCAGCTTAGCAGCGGGGGGGACAGATACGCAGTATTTT. The encoded protein is CASSLAAGGTDTQYF.

This chain joins TRBV18 and TRBJ2-2, with 8 bases matching TRBD1. CDR1 and CDR2 (germline): KGHSH, LQKENI. The CDR3 consists of 16 residues. The ends lost 0 bases at V and 6 bases at J; junction bases unmatched: 6. The CDR3 sequence is CASSPPNGQGSGELFF. The CDR3, as DNA: TGTGCCAGCTCACCACCGAATGGACAGGGATCCGGGGAGCTGTTTTTT.

J is TRBJ1-2 and V is TRBV30, with TRBD1 identical over 9 bases. The CDR3 has 13 residues. V lost 5 bases to trimming and J lost 7 bases; unmatched junction nucleotides: 8. Germline CDR1 GTSNPN, CDR2 SVGIG (reference sequence). This CDR3 is CAWGPTGGSGYTF. CDR3 in DNA: TGTGCCTGGGGACCGACAGGGGGATCTGGCTACACCTTC.

The CDR3 spells CASSPRSSSYEQYF. The CDR3 DNA is TGTGCCAGCAGCCCCCGGAGTAGCTCCTACGAGCAGTACTTC. The genes are TRBV7-8 and TRBJ2-7; D is undetermined. Trimming stripped 5 bases from V and 0 bases from J, with 11 bases between. Germline V gene sequence: CDR1 SGHVS, CDR2 FQNEAQ. The CDR3 loop spans 14 amino acids. Full variable domain (rest looked up from reference TRBV7-8 and TRBJ2-7): GAGVSQSPRYKVAKRGQDVALRCDPISGHVSLFWYQQALGQGPEFLTYFQNEAQLDKSGLPSDRFFAERPEGSVSTLKIQRTQQEDSAVYLCASSPRSSSYEQYFGPGTRLTVT.

The chain has TRBV5-1 and TRBJ2-1; 7 positions agree with TRBD2. The V segment lost 0 bases and the J segment 3 bases; nucleotides outside the gene matches: 3. From germline, CDR1 is SGHRS and CDR2 YFSETQ. This CDR3 comprises 15 residues. The CDR3 coding sequence is TGCGCCAGCAGCTTGGGGGGGACTATCTACAATGAGCAGTTCTTC. Its translation is CASSLGGTIYNEQFF.